The next 8 T cell receptor beta chains were all read from a single sample in a study of beta chain features in type 1 diabetes. Sequencing targeted expressed TCRB transcripts, as all isolated RNA had been reverse transcribed. Clones were sequenced by immunoSEQ multiplex PCR, and TCRdb holds only the in-frame ones, with some missing. The sample holds more than 300,000 clones; around 9% are singletons and the top ten take around 1%. General observations from the study: All four CD4+ subsets from Type 1 diabetes patients carried moderately but significantly shorter TCRB CDR3s.

These receptors have no identified antigens. The sequenced material came from central memory CD4+ T cells from blood. These receptors were obtained from a man in his thirties or forties with type 1 diabetes.

There are a few counts of this clone. V gene TRBV30 combines with J gene TRBJ1-3; D uncertain. Trimming removed 1 base from V and 1 base from J, with 5 bases in between. CDR1 and CDR2 (germline): GTSNPN, SVGIG (reference sequence). CDR3 length: 13 residues. CDR3 amino acids: CAWSEMSGNTIYF. The CDR3 DNA sequence: TGTGCCTGGAGTGAAATGTCTGGAAACACCATATATTTT.

This clone was found a few times. This chain uses TRBV5-1 with TRBJ2-3; D perhaps matches TRBD2 (5 bases). CDR1 and CDR2 (germline): SGHRS, YFSETQ. V was trimmed by 0 bases and J by 0 bases, leaving 8 bases between them. This CDR3 contains 15 residues. The CDR3, as DNA: TGCGCCAGCAGCTTGGAACGGGGAAGCACAGATACGCAGTATTTT. It codes for CASSLERGSTDTQYF.

Here the CDR3 reads CASSPGTSGDFTDTQYF. In DNA form, the CDR3 reads TGCGCCAGCAGCCCGGGGACTAGCGGGGATTTCACAGATACGCAGTATTTT. The chain carries TRBV5-1 and TRBJ2-3, with 13 positions matching TRBD2. Germline loops: CDR1 SGHRS, CDR2 YFSETQ. CDR3 length: 17 residues. Trimming cost V 4 bases and J 2 bases; bases outside gene matches: 7.

This clone came up a few times. The chain joins TRBV7-2 to TRBJ1-1; D is perhaps TRBD1 (6 bases). This CDR3 contains 14 residues. Germline values: CDR1 SGHTA, CDR2 FQGNSA. V lost 3 bases and J lost 1, with 9 bases in between. The CDR3 DNA reads as TGTGCCAGCAGCTTTAGGACAGAGAACACTGAAGCTTTCTTT. Translation: CASSFRTENTEAFF.

This clone was counted a few times. This chain uses TRBV28 with TRBJ2-3, with TRBD2 matching over 8 bases. The germline CDR1 and CDR2 sequences are MDHEN and SYDVKM. The CDR3 is made up of 15 amino acids. The ends lost 3 bases at V and 2 bases at J; junction bases unmatched: 4. This chain's CDR3 is CASSLTSAYTDTQYF. The CDR3 DNA reads as TGTGCCAGCAGTTTGACTAGCGCGTACACAGATACGCAGTATTTT.

This chain links TRBV29-1 with TRBJ2-1, with 9 nucleotides matching TRBD2. CDR3 size: 14 residues. CDR1 SQVTM and CDR2 ANQGSEA come from the germline V gene. Trimming removed 3 bases from V and 7 bases from J; junction bases left unmatched: 7. CDR3 region: CSVDGGGARNEQFF. As DNA, the CDR3 is TGCAGCGTTGACGGCGGGGGGGCCCGTAATGAGCAGTTCTTC.

This sequence joins TRBV19 and TRBJ1-5; no firm D call. This CDR3 is 15 amino acids long. The germline V gene encodes CDR1 LNHDA and CDR2 SQIVND (reference sequence). With 2 bases removed from V and 7 bases from J, the gap between germline ends came to 15 bases. CDR3 in DNA: TGTGCCAGTAGTATAAAACCGATTTCCCACCAGCCCCAGCATTTT. Translation gives CASSIKPISHQPQHF.

The chain is built from TRBV9 and TRBJ1-1; D perhaps matches TRBD1 (6 bases). Germline V CDR1 and CDR2: SGDLS, YYNGEE. The CDR3 is made up of 13 amino acids. V lost 6 bases to trimming and J lost 2 bases, with 11 bases between them. The CDR3 reads CASNSGTNTEAFF. In DNA form, the CDR3 reads TGTGCCAGCAATTCCGGGACAAACACTGAAGCTTTCTTT.